This passage covers 10 T cell receptor beta chains from one sample sequenced in a study of CXCR3-negative and CXCR3-positive naive CD8 T cells (dated 2019 in TCRdb). No antigen is known for these receptors. Results the study describes overall, beyond this receptor: TRB CDR3s from CXCR3-positive naive cells showed higher hydrophobicity (lower Kidera factor 4), lower energy, and higher strength and volume indices than CXCR3-negative naive cells.

The sequencer was a NextSeq 550. The Human TCR Profiling Kit (MiLaboratory) was used to prepare UMI-labeled 5' RACE TRB cDNA libraries. TCRdb reprocessed the reads, and each CDR3 protein sequence is entered once, without DNA. This sample's table carries over 70,000 distinct CDR3 sequences. 0.53% of the sample is in the top ten clones. Sequencing was performed on naive CXCR3+ CD8+ T cells from blood. The label giving this sample's cell subset or site can be read as: CD45RO-CCR7+CD27+CD95- naive CD8+ T cells expressing CXCR3 (TNR3+). Receptors originate from a human donor in good health. Some clones in this sample may be carry-over from other donors' samples.

CDR3 sequence reads: CASGDSMNTEAFF. The chain has TRBV19 and TRBJ1-1; checking the TCRdb D call of TRBD1 is not possible without DNA. The CDR3 runs 13 residues. Germline V gene sequence: CDR1 LNHDA, CDR2 SQIVND (reference sequence). The variable domain in full, completed from reference TRBV19 and TRBJ1-1, reads DGGITQSPKYLFRKEGQNVTLSCEQNLNHDAMYWYRQDPGQGLRLIYYSQIVNDFQKGDIAEGYSVSREKKESFPLTVTSAQKNPTAFYLCASGDSMNTEAFFGQGTRLTVV.

The chain links TRBV29-1 to TRBJ1-1; TCRdb's D gene call, TRBD1, goes unchecked for lack of DNA. The CDR3 is made up of 13 amino acids. Germline CDR1 is SQVTM and CDR2 is ANQGSEA. CDR3: CSVLEGTGTEAFF.

This chain uses TRBV4-3 with TRBJ2-1. The CDR3 is 15 amino acids. Germline CDR1 LGHNA, CDR2 YSLEER. The CDR3 loop is CASSQGLASYNEQFF.

The rearrangement uses TRBV30 and TRBJ1-1. The CDR3 length is 14 residues. CDR1 and CDR2 (germline): GTSNPN, SVGIG (reference sequence). The CDR3 is CAWDSNWGRVEAFF.

The rearrangement links TRBV25-1 to TRBJ2-7. Per germline, CDR1 MGHDK and CDR2 SYGVNS. The length of the CDR3 is 11 residues. CDR3 residues: CASSALYEQYF.

The V call is TRBV28, the J call TRBJ1-5; TCRdb lists TRBD1, though no DNA is available to test this call. This CDR3 spans 15 amino acids. Germline V lookup: CDR1 MDHEN, CDR2 SYDVKM. The CDR3 is CASSADTGKYQPQHF.

The chain combines TRBV5-7 with TRBJ2-3. TRBV5-7 is flagged as an ORF with uncertain function. CDR3 length equals 15 residues. The CDR3 region is CASSLCSGDTDTQYF.

The J gene is TRBJ2-7, the V gene TRBV28; TCRdb's D call, TRBD2, is unchecked because there is no DNA. Germline values: CDR1 MDHEN, CDR2 SYDVKM. This CDR3 region has 17 residues. This CDR3 reads CASRLDRLETLSGEQYF.

The chain has TRBV28 and TRBJ2-3; TCRdb returns TRBD2, unconfirmable since there is no DNA. This CDR3 comprises 15 residues. CDR1 is MDHEN and CDR2 is SYDVKM in the germline V gene. The CDR3 reads CASSKGTSSGDTQYF.

The chain is built from TRBV3-1 and TRBJ2-1; as DNA is missing, the TRBD2 call by TCRdb cannot be tested. The CDR3 spans 19 residues. In germline, CDR1 is LGHDT, CDR2 YNNKEL (reference sequence). CDR3: CASSPDFPWASGSYNEQFF.